This T cell receptor beta chain appears in the sequencing data of a study of blood T cell repertoires in COVID-19. Across the whole study: Donors in the United States, Italy and Spain gave samples during acute or convalescent COVID-19.

Original handling: Amplification of reference gene primers provided the estimated nucleated cell counts. Generated by immunoSEQ multiplex PCR, the TCRdb table keeps only in-frame clones and is missing some. The V and J calls and clone size are taken from that table; D and trimming were inferred from the DNA. Altogether some 450,000 clones are present, about 90% being singletons, with the ten largest covering around 0.92%. The CDR3 is 14 residues long. The germline V gene has CDR1 SGHDN and CDR2 FVKESK. V shed 0 bases and J shed 10 bases, with 12 bases lying between them. Seattle's cohort entered during active infection and was followed longitudinally.

The specimen sequenced was peripheral blood. The TCR originated in a man in his late teens or twenties with COVID-19, enrolled during active disease. The chain joins TRBV14 to TRBJ1-4, with D unresolved. CDR3 coding DNA: TGTGCCAGCAGCCAAGAAACCATTGGGAGAAAACTGTTTTTT. Encoded protein: CASSQETIGRKLFF.